These 30 T cell receptor beta chains were sequenced from one sample in a study of T cells in Graves' hyperthyroidism and ophthalmopathy. Amplified regions were TCR beta CDR3 sequences from RNA transcripts. RT-PCR in the first round (using the HTBI primer set) targeted the TCR CDR3. TCRdb reprocessed the multiplex PCR reads with MiXCR, giving one entry per CDR3 protein. This sample yields fewer than 750,000 distinct CDR3 sequences, of which roughly 15% are seen a single time; roughly 4.5% belongs to the top ten. The sequenced sample was blood. The receptors here all came from a woman aged 40 to 50 with Graves' ophthalmopathy.

In its sample, this clonotype was seen many times. The chain couples TRBV6-5 to TRBJ2-7; 8 nucleotides line up with TRBD1. With 4 bases clipped from V and 4 bases from J, the junction kept 6 bases outside the gene matches. This CDR3 is built from 14 residues. CDR1 is MNHEY, CDR2 SVGAGI, per germline. The CDR3 is CASSWTGLKYEQYF. CDR3 nucleotide sequence: TGTGCCAGCAGTTGGACAGGGTTAAAATACGAGCAGTACTTC.

The chain uses TRBV12-3 or TRBV12-4 and TRBJ2-7; D may be TRBD1 or TRBD2 (5 bases each). The germline V and J ends were trimmed by 6 bases and 2 bases, with 11 bases remaining between them. The CDR3 sequence is 13 residues long. The CDR3 DNA reads as TGTGCCAGCAGAGGGACGACCGCCTACGAGCAGTACTTC. This sequence encodes CASRGTTAYEQYF.

This rearrangement joins TRBV28 to TRBJ2-7, with 8 bases lining up with TRBD2. CDR3 size: 15 residues. V shed 3 bases and J 7 bases; nucleotides not matched to a gene: 11. Germline assignment: CDR1 MDHEN and CDR2 SYDVKM. CDR3 in amino acids: CASSFQGLVGSEQYF. DNA of the CDR3: TGTGCCAGCAGTTTTCAGGGACTAGTGGGAAGTGAGCAGTACTTC.

This clonotype has just a few counts. V usage is TRBV2 and J usage is TRBJ2-7; TRBD2 matches at 9 bases. The ends lost 3 bases at V and 4 bases at J; junction bases unmatched: 10. This CDR3 contains 16 residues. The germline V gene encodes CDR1 SNHLY and CDR2 FYNNEI. In DNA, the CDR3 is TGTGCCAGCAGTGACCTAGCGGGAAGAGAGTCATACGAGCAGTACTTC. It is translated as CASSDLAGRESYEQYF.

This clonotype was seen repeatedly, ten times or more. This rearrangement joins TRBV24-1 to TRBJ1-2; D is unclear. There are 16 residues in the CDR3. Germline loops: CDR1 KGHDR, CDR2 SFDVKD. V lost 3 bases to trimming and J lost 3 bases, with 16 bases between them. The CDR3 protein is CATSDPEGDGYYGYTF. The DNA for the CDR3 is TGTGCCACCAGTGATCCGGAGGGTGACGGGTACTATGGCTACACCTTC.

This clonotype came up many times. The V and J genes are TRBV6-4 and TRBJ2-2; D not resolved. Germline-derived CDR1 and CDR2 are MRHNA and SNTAGT. The length of the CDR3 is 17 residues. V lost 6 bases, J lost 0 bases, and 17 bases lay in between. The CDR3: CASSLFGGAANTGELFF. CDR3 DNA: TGTGCCAGCAGCCTTTTCGGCGGAGCCGCGAACACCGGGGAGCTGTTTTTT.

In this sample, this clonotype turned up many times. This chain links TRBV5-6 with TRBJ2-5; D gene unclear. This CDR3 is 13 amino acids long. The germline V and J ends were trimmed by 0 bases and 3 bases, with 6 bases remaining between them. CDR1 is SGHDT and CDR2 is YYEEEE in the germline V gene. This chain's CDR3 is CASSLGHKETQYF. CDR3 sequence (DNA): TGTGCCAGCAGCTTGGGACACAAAGAGACCCAGTACTTC. The variable domain in full, with the rest retrieved from reference TRBV5-6 and TRBJ2-5, is DAGVTQSPTHLIKTRGQQVTLRCSPKSGHDTVSWYQQALGQGPQFIFQYYEEEERQRGNFPDRFSGHQFPNYSSELNVNALLLGDSALYLCASSLGHKETQYFGPGTRLLVL.

The J gene is TRBJ1-1, the V gene TRBV27, with TRBD1 identical over 9 bases. V dropped 5 bases and J dropped 3; count of bases not matched to a gene: 10. The CDR3 has 16 amino acids. Looked up from germline, CDR1 is MNHEY and CDR2 is SMNVEV (reference sequence). CDR3 loop: CASSEGRTGDHTEAFF. DNA of the CDR3: TGTGCCAGCAGTGAAGGGAGGACAGGGGACCACACTGAAGCTTTCTTT.

The V call is TRBV11-1, the J call TRBJ2-5; the match to TRBD2 covers 7 bases. There are 14 residues in the CDR3. Germline V gives CDR1 SGHAT, CDR2 FQDESV (reference sequence). J lost 2 bases, V lost 7 bases, and 7 bases had no gene match. CDR3 protein: CASTLAVTQETQYF. The DNA for the CDR3 is TGTGCCAGCACCCTAGCGGTAACACAAGAGACCCAGTACTTC.

This clonotype appeared many times. The V and J genes are TRBV28 and TRBJ2-5; D might be TRBD2 (5 bases). With 6 bases removed from V and 6 bases from J, the gap between germline ends came to 14 bases. Germline V gene lookup returns CDR1 MDHEN and CDR2 SYDVKM. The length of the CDR3 is 13 residues. The CDR3 DNA is TGTGCCAGCAGCATTAACGGGGAGCAGACCCAGTACTTC. Encoded protein: CASSINGEQTQYF.

This clonotype was detected ten times or more. V usage is TRBV7-8 and J usage is TRBJ1-1; D gene unclear. This CDR3 has 14 amino acids. Germline assignment: CDR1 SGHVS and CDR2 FQNEAQ. Trimming took off 5 bases at V and 4 bases at J, with 14 bases between the two ends. CDR3 nucleotides: TGTGCCAGCAGCCCTACCTTGGGAGCCACTGAAGCTTTCTTT. Encoded protein: CASSPTLGATEAFF.

In this sample, this clonotype turned up many times. The chain is built from TRBV10-3 and TRBJ1-5, with D uncertain. V was clipped by 3 bases and J by 6 bases, with 15 bases between them. The germline gives CDR1 ENHRY, CDR2 SYGVKD. There are 15 residues in the CDR3. CDR3 sequence: CAISEEETQGQPQHF. Here the CDR3 DNA reads TGTGCCATCAGTGAAGAGGAGACCCAAGGTCAGCCCCAGCATTTT.

This clonotype was counted at least ten times. The chain is built from TRBV12-3 or TRBV12-4 and TRBJ2-7, with TRBD1 as a possible D gene (6 bases). The length of the CDR3 is 14 residues. Trimming left V 3 bases short and J 4 bases short, with 13 bases between. CDR3 sequence reads: CASSFSLGQYEQYF. For the CDR3, the DNA is TGTGCCAGCAGTTTCAGCCTCGGACAGTACGAGCAGTACTTC.

In its sample, this clonotype was seen many times. This chain joins TRBV19 and TRBJ1-1; maybe TRBD1 (5 bases). The CDR3 spans 14 residues. In germline, CDR1 is LNHDA, CDR2 SQIVND (reference sequence). V was pared by 8 bases and J by 3 bases, with 16 bases between. The CDR3 loop reads CASGRRGGDTEAFF. DNA of the CDR3: TGTGCCAGTGGCCGACGGGGGGGGGACACTGAAGCTTTCTTT. Full variable domain (rest looked up from reference TRBV19 and TRBJ1-1): DGGITQSPKYLFRKEGQNVTLSCEQNLNHDAMYWYRQDPGQGLRLIYYSQIVNDFQKGDIAEGYSVSREKKESFPLTVTSAQKNPTAFYLCASGRRGGDTEAFFGQGTRLTVV.

In this sample, this clonotype turned up a few times. This sequence joins TRBV11-1 and TRBJ2-7; D may be TRBD1 or TRBD2 (6 bases each). CDR3 length: 17 amino acids. The germline CDR1 and CDR2 sequences are SGHAT and FQDESV (reference sequence). Trimming removed 4 bases at V and 3 bases at J, with 22 bases between. In DNA, the CDR3 is TGTGCCAGCAGCTCACCCGACGGGGGACATATAAGCTACGAGCAGTACTTC. Protein product: CASSSPDGGHISYEQYF.

Many counts were recorded for this clonotype. The chain has TRBV28 and TRBJ2-7; the match to TRBD1 covers 7 bases. The J segment lost 1 base and the V segment lost 7 bases, leaving 10 bases of the junction unmatched. The CDR3 is 15 amino acids. From germline, CDR1 is MDHEN and CDR2 SYDVKM. CDR3 in DNA: TGTGCCAGCAAACCGCCCCGGGACAGTTCCTACGAGCAGTACTTC. Its translation is CASKPPRDSSYEQYF.

This clonotype was seen many times. The V and J genes are TRBV4-1 and TRBJ2-3; 8 bases are a match to TRBD2. Germline V lookup: CDR1 MGHRA, CDR2 YSYEKL. Trimming removed 1 base from V and 1 base from J; junction bases left unmatched: 4. This CDR3 comprises 16 residues. CDR3 coding DNA: TGCGCCAGCAGCCAAGCAACTAGCGGACGCACAGATACGCAGTATTTT. This sequence encodes CASSQATSGRTDTQYF.

This clonotype was counted many times. The genes are TRBV6-1 and TRBJ2-3; D is unresolved. V was pared by 8 bases and J by 4 bases, with 10 bases between. The length of the CDR3 is 12 residues. The germline CDR1 and CDR2 sequences are MNHNS and SASEGT. The CDR3 region has the DNA TGTGCCAGCGGCCCCTTCCCAGATACGCAGTATTTT. This gives the protein CASGPFPDTQYF.

The sample holds many counts of this clonotype. The chain links TRBV9 to TRBJ1-1, with unresolved D. CDR1 SGDLS and CDR2 YYNGEE come from the germline V gene. CDR3 size: 13 residues. Trimming stripped 3 bases from V and 5 bases from J, with 11 bases between. The CDR3 coding sequence is TGTGCCAGCAGCGCCTACACTGGGACTGAAGCTTTCTTT. Its translation: CASSAYTGTEAFF.

At least ten counts were recorded for this clonotype. CDR3 DNA: TGTGCCAGCAGTTACTCCGGGACTAGCGGGAGGAGCTCCTACGAGCAGTACTTC. Translating it yields CASSYSGTSGRSSYEQYF. The chain links TRBV6-2 or TRBV6-3 to TRBJ2-7; TRBD2 aligns across 15 bases. CDR1 is MNHEY and CDR2 is SVGEGT in the germline V gene. The junction had 3 bases not matched to a gene; V was cut back by 0 bases and J by 0 bases. This CDR3 contains 18 residues.

This clonotype came up many times. The chain joins TRBV19 to TRBJ1-2; 12 nucleotides line up with TRBD1. V lost 2 bases and J lost 5; bases outside the gene matches: 3. CDR1 is LNHDA, CDR2 SQIVND, per germline (reference sequence). The CDR3 totals 15 residues. The CDR3 sequence is CASSITGQGAYGYTF. The CDR3 region has the DNA TGTGCCAGTAGTATAACGGGACAGGGGGCTTATGGCTACACCTTC.

The genes are TRBV13 and TRBJ2-7; maybe TRBD1 (6 bases). V dropped 4 bases and J dropped 5 bases, with 18 bases sitting between them. Per the germline V gene, CDR1 is PRHDT and CDR2 is FYEKMQ (reference sequence). The CDR3 runs 15 residues. DNA for the CDR3: TGTGCCAGCAGCTCCTTAACCCAGGGGAGAGACGAGCAGTACTTC. It yields the protein CASSSLTQGRDEQYF.

The chain links TRBV5-1 to TRBJ2-6; D is undetermined. V lost 4 bases, J lost 0 bases, and 11 bases lay in between. This CDR3 region has 16 residues. CDR1 and CDR2 from the germline V gene are SGHRS and YFSETQ. The CDR3 DNA is TGCGCCAGCAGCCCCATGTTAAACTCTGGGGCCAACGTCCTGACTTTC. Its translation is CASSPMLNSGANVLTF.

This clonotype was detected many times. This rearrangement joins TRBV6-2 or TRBV6-3 to TRBJ2-7; D could derive from TRBD1 or TRBD2 (5 bases each). CDR1 MNHEY and CDR2 SVGEGT come from the germline V gene. This CDR3 has 17 residues. V lost 4 bases to trimming and J lost 2 bases, with 21 bases between them. As DNA, the CDR3 is TGTGCCAGCAGTTCCAAGACGTGGGGGTTCGAACCCTACGAGCAGTACTTC. It specifies CASSSKTWGFEPYEQYF.

J is TRBJ1-2 and V is TRBV12-3 or TRBV12-4; 9 nucleotides agree with TRBD1. After removal of 6 bases from V and 6 bases from J, the junction contained 5 bases not matched to a gene. This CDR3 has 13 amino acids. The CDR3 DNA reads TGTGCCAGCAGGGCTGGGACAGGGAATGGCTACACCTTC. Translation gives CASRAGTGNGYTF.

This clonotype has more than one count but fewer than ten. CDR3 DNA: TGTGCCACCAGTGATTTGTCCGGGAATCAGCCCCAGCATTTT. This codes for CATSDLSGNQPQHF. The chain combines TRBV24-1 with TRBJ1-5; D is ambiguous. In germline, CDR1 is KGHDR, CDR2 SFDVKD. V was clipped by 0 bases and J by 4 bases, with 6 bases between them. This CDR3 is 14 amino acids long.

This clonotype was found many times. V usage is TRBV6-1 and J usage is TRBJ1-2, with D possibly being TRBD1 (5 bases). V shed 1 base and J shed 4 bases, with 13 bases lying between them. The CDR3 loop spans 15 amino acids. CDR1 and CDR2 from the germline V gene are MNHNS and SASEGT. As DNA, the CDR3 is TGTGCCAGCAGTGAAGGGGGGACGGGGCTCTATGGCTACACCTTC. Encoded protein: CASSEGGTGLYGYTF.

The rearrangement uses TRBV4-1 and TRBJ2-1; D is uncertain. CDR1 is MGHRA and CDR2 is YSYEKL in the germline V gene. Trimming removed 4 bases at V and 15 bases at J, with 22 bases between. This CDR3 is built from 14 residues. CDR3 nucleotides: TGCGCCAGCAGCCGCGATTCTAGGCTAGTCGACATGTTCTTC. Protein: CASSRDSRLVDMFF.

J is TRBJ2-5 and V is TRBV28, with 12 bases that match TRBD2. Trimming at V came to 3 bases and at J to 0 bases, leaving 2 bases not matched to a gene. The CDR3 contains 16 residues. CDR1 and CDR2 (germline): MDHEN, SYDVKM. CDR3 nucleotide sequence: TGTGCCAGCAGTTTTCGACTAGCGGGAGACCAAGAGACCCAGTACTTC. It yields the protein CASSFRLAGDQETQYF. Filled out from reference TRBV28 and TRBJ2-5, the complete variable domain reads DVKVTQSSRYLVKRTGEKVFLECVQDMDHENMFWYRQDPGLGLRLIYFSYDVKMKEKGDIPEGYSVSREKKERFSLILESASTNQTSMYLCASSFRLAGDQETQYFGPGTRLLVL.

The V call is TRBV11-2, the J call TRBJ2-7; the D gene is possibly TRBD1 (7 bases). The V and J ends lost 5 bases and 0 bases respectively, with 20 bases between them. Germline CDR1 and CDR2: SGHAT and FQNNGV. CDR3 size: 17 residues. This chain's CDR3 is CASSPRGARSSSYEQYF. The CDR3 DNA is TGTGCCAGCAGCCCCAGGGGGGCGCGGTCGAGCTCCTACGAGCAGTACTTC. Together with reference TRBV11-2 and TRBJ2-7, the CDR3 gives the full variable domain: EAGVAQSPRYKIIEKRQSVAFWCNPISGHATLYWYQQILGQGPKLLIQFQNNGVVDDSQLPKDRFSAERLKGVDSTLKIQPAKLEDSAVYLCASSPRGARSSSYEQYFGPGTRLTVT.